Below, 18 T cell receptor beta chains from the same sample are listed, as sequenced in a study of control samples from healthy donors and cancer patients. Repertoires were generated with immunoSEQ multiplex PCR, while TCRdb's copy carries only in-frame clones and drops some. Among roughly 150,000 clones, over 85% were seen once, and the ten largest hold roughly 5.7%. Input material: blood. The receptors were gathered from a man between 18 and 29 years old in good health.

The V and J genes are TRBV5-1 and TRBJ1-5; a possible D gene is TRBD1 (6 bases). V lost 2 bases and J lost 5, with 11 bases in between. Looked up from germline, CDR1 is SGHRS and CDR2 is YFSETQ. The CDR3 sequence is 14 residues long. The CDR3 sequence: CASSLTGSDQPQHF. DNA of the CDR3: TGCGCCAGCAGCTTAACAGGGTCCGATCAGCCCCAGCATTTT.

J is TRBJ2-3 and V is TRBV9; the match to TRBD2 covers 7 bases. Germline loops: CDR1 SGDLS, CDR2 YYNGEE. This CDR3 spans 15 amino acids. V gave up 1 base and J gave up 1 base; unmatched junction bases: 3. The CDR3, as DNA: TGTGCCAGCAGCGTACGGGGGGTGGGCACAGATACGCAGTATTTT. Translating gives CASSVRGVGTDTQYF.

The J gene is TRBJ1-6, the V gene TRBV5-6, with a tentative D call TRBD1 (6 bases). The CDR3 covers 16 residues. Germline values: CDR1 SGHDT, CDR2 YYEEEE. With 0 bases removed from V and 7 bases from J, the gap between germline ends came to 14 bases. CDR3 region: CASSLEGGGLNSPLHF. The DNA for the CDR3 is TGTGCCAGCAGCTTGGAGGGGGGGGGCCTGAATTCACCCCTCCACTTT.

The CDR3 coding sequence is TGTGCCACCAGCAGAGGAAACCAGGGTACCGGGGAGCTGTTTTTT. The encoded protein is CATSRGNQGTGELFF. This rearrangement joins TRBV15 to TRBJ2-2; a possible D gene is TRBD1 (5 bases). The CDR3 has 15 amino acids. CDR1 is LNHNV, CDR2 YYDKDF, per germline (reference sequence). Trimming left V 1 base short and J 5 bases short, with 11 bases between.

This chain connects TRBV19 to TRBJ2-7; 9 nucleotides match TRBD1. CDR3 length equals 14 residues. Germline CDR1 reads LNHDA; CDR2 reads SQIVND (reference sequence). The junction had 8 bases not matched to a gene; V was cut back by 5 bases and J by 6 bases. Here the CDR3 DNA reads TGTGCCAGTAGTTTCGGACAGGGGTTGAGCGAGCAGTACTTC. It encodes CASSFGQGLSEQYF.

This clone came up once. The chain has TRBV30 and TRBJ2-6; D remains ambiguous. This CDR3 is 12 amino acids long. V lost 1 base and J 4 bases, leaving 2 bases between the germline ends. CDR1 is GTSNPN, CDR2 SVGIG, per germline (reference sequence). The CDR3 is CAWSAGANVLTF. The CDR3 DNA follows: TGTGCCTGGAGTGCAGGGGCCAACGTCCTGACTTTC. The variable domain in full, completed from reference TRBV30 and TRBJ2-6, reads SQTIHQWPATLVQPVGSPLSLECTVEGTSNPNLYWYRQAAGRGLQLLFYSVGIGQISSEVPQNLSASRPQDRQFILSSKKLLLSDSGFYLCAWSAGANVLTFGAGSRLTVL.

This chain connects TRBV24-1 to TRBJ2-1, with D uncertain. This CDR3 has 13 residues. Germline values: CDR1 KGHDR, CDR2 SFDVKD. V was trimmed by 6 bases and J by 4 bases, leaving 9 bases between them. The CDR3 DNA reads as TGTGCCACCAGTCCCAACAGATACAATGAGCAGTTCTTC. Protein: CATSPNRYNEQFF.

The genes are TRBV7-9 and TRBJ1-4; no clear D. The V gene's germline CDR1 is SEHNR and CDR2 FQNEAQ (reference sequence). Trimming shortened V by 1 base and J by 4 bases, and 13 bases separated the two germline ends. The CDR3 spans 16 residues. This chain's CDR3 is CASSLGRLAYNEKLFF. In DNA, the CDR3 is TGTGCCAGCAGCTTAGGGCGCCTGGCCTATAATGAAAAACTGTTTTTT.

The chain carries TRBV3-1 (or the pseudogene TRBV3-2) and TRBJ1-4; D call uncertain. Germline CDR1 and CDR2: LGHDT and YNNKEL (reference sequence). V shed 4 bases and J shed 8 bases, with 14 bases lying between them. The CDR3 loop spans 14 amino acids. The CDR3 DNA reads TGTGCCAGCAGCCCGGACTTCGCAAGGGAAAAACTGTTTTTT. The encoded protein is CASSPDFAREKLFF.

This clone was detected only once. The chain combines TRBV7-2 with TRBJ2-1, with D uncertain. Between the trimmed V and J ends, which lost 7 bases and 4 bases, there was a span of 5 bases. There are 11 residues in the CDR3. Germline V gene data show CDR1 as SGHTA and CDR2 as FQGNSA. The CDR3 loop is CASKGYNEQFF. In nucleotides, the CDR3 is TGTGCCAGCAAGGGATACAATGAGCAGTTCTTC.

In the case of this clone: The same CDR3 also results from other DNA sequences found in this sample. This chain links TRBV6-5 with TRBJ1-1; maybe TRBD1 (5 bases). CDR1 is MNHEY and CDR2 is SVGAGI in the germline V gene. This CDR3 has 13 residues. V was clipped by 2 bases and J by 3 bases, with 7 bases between them. DNA for the CDR3: TGTGCCAGCAGTTACGGGGGGGACACTGAAGCTTTCTTT. Translated: CASSYGGDTEAFF.

CDR3 loop: CASSLAGTSPNEQFF. For the CDR3, the DNA is TGTGCCAGCAGCTTAGCCGGGACTAGCCCCAATGAGCAGTTCTTC. The genes are TRBV11-2 and TRBJ2-1, with 9 bases lining up with TRBD2. The germline V gene encodes CDR1 SGHAT and CDR2 FQNNGV. Unmatched junction bases numbered 4, after V lost 1 base and J lost 6 bases. CDR3 length equals 15 residues.

The chain is built from TRBV19 and TRBJ1-5, with D tentatively TRBD1 (5 bases). The ends were cut back, 7 bases at V and 5 bases at J, with 12 bases in the middle. Germline lookup yields CDR1 LNHDA and CDR2 SQIVND (reference sequence). The CDR3 covers 13 residues. The CDR3 reads CASTSGGDQPQHF. DNA of the CDR3: TGTGCCAGTACATCTGGGGGGGATCAGCCCCAGCATTTT.

This chain uses TRBV27 with TRBJ1-1; 12 bases fit TRBD1. The germline V gene has CDR1 MNHEY and CDR2 SMNVEV (reference sequence). There are 14 residues in the CDR3. Trimming at V came to 2 bases and at J to 10 bases, leaving 5 bases not matched to a gene. For the CDR3, the DNA is TGTGCCAGCAGTTTAGGGGACAGGGGGCGCGGAGCTTTCTTT. The encoded protein is CASSLGDRGRGAFF.

About this clone: The same CDR3 also results from other DNA sequences found in this sample. The chain is built from TRBV9 and TRBJ2-1; D perhaps matches TRBD2 (6 bases). In germline, CDR1 is SGDLS, CDR2 YYNGEE. The V and J ends lost 0 bases and 2 bases respectively, with 9 bases between them. The CDR3 has 15 residues. The CDR3: CASSVGGGAYNEQFF. CDR3 bases: TGTGCCAGCAGCGTAGGGGGAGGTGCCTACAATGAGCAGTTCTTC.

This chain uses TRBV5-1 with TRBJ1-1; 9 bases line up with TRBD1. CDR1 and CDR2 (germline): SGHRS, YFSETQ. J gave up 0 bases and V 7 bases, and 13 bases lay outside the gene matches. The CDR3 has 17 amino acids. The CDR3 reads CASFPRTGAYMNTEAFF. DNA for the CDR3: TGCGCCAGCTTCCCCCGGACAGGGGCTTACATGAACACTGAAGCTTTCTTT. Looking up the rest from reference TRBV5-1 and TRBJ1-1 gives the full variable domain: KAGVTQTPRYLIKTRGQQVTLSCSPISGHRSVSWYQQTPGQGLQFLFEYFSETQRNKGNFPGRFSGRQFSNSRSEMNVSTLELGDSALYLCASFPRTGAYMNTEAFFGQGTRLTVV.

The chain has TRBV27 and TRBJ1-3; 8 bases map to TRBD1. The length of the CDR3 is 15 residues. Germline loops: CDR1 MNHEY, CDR2 SMNVEV (reference sequence). V dropped 5 bases and J dropped 0; count of bases not matched to a gene: 3. This CDR3 is CASSRTGGSGNTIYF. CDR3 bases: TGTGCCAGCAGTCGTACAGGGGGCTCTGGAAACACCATATATTTT.

This sequence joins TRBV4-3 and TRBJ2-5, with 10 bases matching TRBD2. The CDR3 is 18 amino acids. CDR1 is LGHNA and CDR2 is YSLEER in the germline V gene. V was pared by 3 bases and J by 3 bases, with 13 bases of the junction left unmatched. The CDR3 sequence: CASSQLTPLAGAEETQYF. Here the CDR3 DNA reads TGCGCCAGCAGCCAGCTGACCCCTCTAGCGGGAGCTGAAGAGACCCAGTACTTC.